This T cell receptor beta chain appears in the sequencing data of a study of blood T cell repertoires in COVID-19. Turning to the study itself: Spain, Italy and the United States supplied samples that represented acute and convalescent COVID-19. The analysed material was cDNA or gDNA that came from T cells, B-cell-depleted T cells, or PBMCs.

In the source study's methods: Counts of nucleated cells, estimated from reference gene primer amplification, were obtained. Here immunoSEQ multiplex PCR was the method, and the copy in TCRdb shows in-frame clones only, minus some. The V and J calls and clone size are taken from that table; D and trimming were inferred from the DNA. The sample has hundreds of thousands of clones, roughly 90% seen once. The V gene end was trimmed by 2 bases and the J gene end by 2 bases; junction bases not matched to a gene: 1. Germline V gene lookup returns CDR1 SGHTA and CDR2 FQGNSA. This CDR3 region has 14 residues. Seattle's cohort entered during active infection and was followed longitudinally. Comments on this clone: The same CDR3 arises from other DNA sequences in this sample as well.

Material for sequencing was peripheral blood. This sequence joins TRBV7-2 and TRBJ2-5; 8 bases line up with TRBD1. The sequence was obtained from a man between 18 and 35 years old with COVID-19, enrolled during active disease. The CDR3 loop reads CASSLNRGQETQYF. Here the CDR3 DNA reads TGTGCCAGCAGCTTAAACAGGGGGCAAGAGACCCAGTACTTC.